The 15 T cell receptor beta chains listed next were all sequenced from one sample in a study of cytomegalovirus exposure and HLA in healthy donors. The PCR ran on 60 Vbeta and 13 Jbeta primers. TCRdb's table, derived via immunoSEQ multiplex PCR, lists solely in-frame clones and lacks some. The sample has roughly 90,000 clones; 75% to 85% are singletons. The source material was PBMCs. The source of these receptors is a man aged 18 to 29 in good health and CMV-seronegative.

The V gene is TRBV2, the J gene TRBJ1-6, with D perhaps TRBD1 (5 bases). Germline CDR1 and CDR2: SNHLY and FYNNEI. V was pared by 7 bases and J by 5 bases, with 6 bases between. The CDR3 has 12 amino acids. CDR3 loop: CASTRDNSPLHF. CDR3 nucleotides: TGTGCCAGCACCAGGGATAATTCACCCCTCCACTTT.

The sample holds a few counts of this clone. The V call is TRBV5-1, the J call TRBJ2-5, with 8 bases matching TRBD2. CDR1 is SGHRS and CDR2 is YFSETQ in the germline V gene. This CDR3 region has 16 residues. The J segment lost 1 base and the V segment lost 4 bases, leaving 9 bases of the junction unmatched. The CDR3 region is CASSLRGGGTQETQYF. CDR3 DNA sequence: TGCGCCAGCAGCCTCCGTGGCGGGGGGACCCAAGAGACCCAGTACTTC.

The chain combines TRBV7-6 with TRBJ2-2, with D unresolved. Germline-derived CDR1 and CDR2 are SGHVS and FNYEAQ. The V end was cut by 2 bases, the J end by 2 bases, with 6 bases between. CDR3 length: 14 amino acids. CDR3 sequence (DNA): TGTGCCAGCAGCTTACCAGTAAACACCGGGGAGCTGTTTTTT. This codes for CASSLPVNTGELFF.

The V gene is TRBV4-2, the J gene TRBJ2-3; weak D call: TRBD2 (5 bases). The CDR3 contains 14 residues. The germline gives CDR1 LGHNA, CDR2 YNFKEQ. V lost 7 bases and J lost 1, with 12 bases in between. CDR3 DNA: TGTGCCAGCACCCCCGGTAGCGGCACAGATACGCAGTATTTT. Translated: CASTPGSGTDTQYF.

The gene calls are TRBV4-1 and TRBJ1-2; D uncertain. V lost 7 bases, J lost 8 bases, and 20 bases lay in between. Germline CDR1 MGHRA, CDR2 YSYEKL. The CDR3 loop spans 14 amino acids. The DNA for the CDR3 is TGCGCCAGCAACAGCGTTCAGAGGGCTGGGGGCTACACCTTC. This gives the protein CASNSVQRAGGYTF.

The V and J genes are TRBV4-1 and TRBJ2-1; TRBD2 aligns across 11 bases. Germline CDR1 is MGHRA and CDR2 is YSYEKL. The CDR3 has 15 residues. Trimming took 3 bases from V and 7 from J; bases not matched to a gene: 5. The CDR3 nucleotides read TGCGCCAGCAGCCATAGCGGGGGGGCCAGGAATGAGCAGTTCTTC. It is translated as CASSHSGGARNEQFF.

This chain uses TRBV6-1 with TRBJ1-5, with TRBD1 identical over 8 bases. In germline, CDR1 is MNHNS, CDR2 SASEGT. Losses at the gene ends were 9 bases for V and 4 bases for J; bases not matched to a gene: 5. The CDR3 contains 13 residues. CDR3 residues: CASDRGANQPQHF. CDR3 sequence (DNA): TGTGCCAGTGACAGGGGAGCAAATCAGCCCCAGCATTTT.

The chain employs TRBV7-8 and TRBJ1-2; possible D gene TRBD1, 6 bases. The CDR3 is made up of 14 amino acids. Germline loops: CDR1 SGHVS, CDR2 FQNEAQ. With 5 bases removed from V and 7 bases from J, the gap between germline ends came to 17 bases. The chain's CDR3 is CASSPLAGGRGYTF. In DNA form, the CDR3 reads TGTGCCAGCAGCCCCCTCGCGGGGGGCCGTGGCTACACCTTC.

The chain uses TRBV5-1 and TRBJ2-7, with D unresolved. Trimming left V 0 bases short and J 5 bases short, with 9 bases between. The CDR3 sequence is 13 residues long. The germline gives CDR1 SGHRS, CDR2 YFSETQ. The CDR3 DNA reads TGCGCCAGCAGCTTGGGTCAGGTGAACGAGCAGTACTTC. Translated: CASSLGQVNEQYF. Supplemented by reference TRBV5-1 and TRBJ2-7, the full variable domain reads KAGVTQTPRYLIKTRGQQVTLSCSPISGHRSVSWYQQTPGQGLQFLFEYFSETQRNKGNFPGRFSGRQFSNSRSEMNVSTLELGDSALYLCASSLGQVNEQYFGPGTRLTVT.

The genes are TRBV5-1 and TRBJ2-7, with TRBD2 as a possible D gene (6 bases). CDR1 SGHRS and CDR2 YFSETQ come from the germline V gene. Trimming took 2 bases from V and 0 from J, leaving 18 bases between them. This CDR3 comprises 17 residues. The CDR3 nucleotides are TGCGCCAGCAGCTTCGACGCACTGGGGGGAACCTCCTACGAGCAGTACTTC. Protein product: CASSFDALGGTSYEQYF.

The CDR3 sequence: CASSEGQGVEQYF. The CDR3 coding sequence is TGTGCCAGCAGTGAAGGACAGGGGGTCGAGCAGTACTTC. The V and J genes are TRBV6-1 and TRBJ2-7; 9 bases are a match to TRBD1. Looked up from germline, CDR1 is MNHNS and CDR2 is SASEGT. This CDR3 is built from 13 residues. V shed 1 base and J 6 bases; nucleotides not matched to a gene: 1.

This chain links TRBV2 with TRBJ2-5, with D possibly matching TRBD1 (6 bases). V was shortened by 5 bases and J by 4 bases, with 11 bases between the two germline ends. This CDR3 is 13 amino acids long. Germline V gene sequence: CDR1 SNHLY, CDR2 FYNNEI. In nucleotides, the CDR3 is TGTGCCAGCAGTATAGACAGGAGAGAGACCCAGTACTTC. Translated: CASSIDRRETQYF.

The chain carries TRBV9 and TRBJ1-1; D possibly corresponds to TRBD1 (6 bases). The CDR3 is made up of 13 amino acids. In germline, CDR1 is SGDLS, CDR2 YYNGEE. Trimming removed 2 bases at V and 4 bases at J, with 9 bases between. As DNA, the CDR3 is TGTGCCAGCAGCGTTACAGGGAGCACTGAAGCTTTCTTT. It specifies CASSVTGSTEAFF.

Comment on this clone: Other DNA sequences in the same sample also yield this CDR3. This sequence joins TRBV5-1 and TRBJ2-5; tentatively, D is TRBD2 (5 bases). The V gene lost 0 bases and the J gene lost 5 bases, with 5 bases spanning the gap. The CDR3 spans 12 residues. From germline, CDR1 is SGHRS and CDR2 YFSETQ. The CDR3 region is CASSLAGETQYF. DNA of the CDR3: TGCGCCAGCAGCTTGGCGGGGGAGACCCAGTACTTC.

The rearrangement links TRBV5-4 to TRBJ1-2; no firm D call. Trimming removed 1 base from V and 5 bases from J, with 12 bases in between. The CDR3 has 14 residues. CDR1 SGHNT and CDR2 YYREEE come from the germline V gene (reference sequence). CDR3 DNA sequence: TGTGCCAGCAGCTTGAACCGAGGTTCGTATGGCTACACCTTC. Translating it yields CASSLNRGSYGYTF.